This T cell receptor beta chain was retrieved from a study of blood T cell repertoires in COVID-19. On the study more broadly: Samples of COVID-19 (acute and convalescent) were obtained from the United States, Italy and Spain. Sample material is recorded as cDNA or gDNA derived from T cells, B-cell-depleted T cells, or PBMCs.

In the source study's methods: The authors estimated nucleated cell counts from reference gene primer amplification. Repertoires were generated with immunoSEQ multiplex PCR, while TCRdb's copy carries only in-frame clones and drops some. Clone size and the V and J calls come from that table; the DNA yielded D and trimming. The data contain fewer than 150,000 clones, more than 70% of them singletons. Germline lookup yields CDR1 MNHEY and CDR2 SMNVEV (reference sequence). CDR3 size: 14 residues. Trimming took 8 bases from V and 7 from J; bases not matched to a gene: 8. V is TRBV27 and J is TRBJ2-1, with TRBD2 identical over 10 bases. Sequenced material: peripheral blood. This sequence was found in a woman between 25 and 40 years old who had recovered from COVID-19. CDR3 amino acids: CASSLAGVLNEQFF. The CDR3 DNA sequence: TGTGCCAGCTCCCTAGCGGGAGTTTTGAATGAGCAGTTCTTC.